This T cell receptor beta chain originates from a study of cytomegalovirus exposure and HLA in healthy donors. Turning to the study itself: An analysis done earlier identified some 120 million unique TCR beta sequences from approximately 180 million T cells.

This clone has a handful of counts. Its antigen is undetermined. The study, taken as a whole, reports: The investigators catalogued 164 TCR beta chains as cytomegalovirus-associated. In a later analysis, DRB1 alleles had the most associated TCRs; HLA-C alleles the fewest.

It was with 60 Vbeta and 13 Jbeta primers that the PCR ran. Clones were sequenced by immunoSEQ multiplex PCR, and TCRdb holds only the in-frame ones, with some missing. This table has under 200,000 clones, around three quarters appearing once. The junction had 5 bases not matched to a gene; V was cut back by 5 bases and J by 8 bases. This CDR3 comprises 15 residues. Germline CDR1 and CDR2: KGHSH and LQKENI. The receptor was derived from a woman aged 50 to 65 in good health and CMV-seronegative. Sequenced sample: PBMCs. The gene calls are TRBV18 and TRBJ2-1; 14 positions match TRBD2. In DNA, the CDR3 is TGTGCCAGCTCATCGGGACTAGCGGGAGTGGATGAGCAGTTCTTC. The encoded protein is CASSSGLAGVDEQFF.